The next 5 T cell receptor beta chains were all read from a single sample in a study of long-term antiretroviral therapy in people with HIV. The run of the v3.0 immunoSEQ assay was at survey level. Clones were sequenced by immunoSEQ multiplex PCR, and TCRdb holds only the in-frame ones, with some missing. The table has about 18,000 clones, around 80% seen once. This specimen consisted of unsorted PBMCs, obtained at the start of antiretroviral therapy, before treatment. The receptors come from a woman aged 40 to 50 with HIV.

The chain uses TRBV4-2 and TRBJ2-2; 9 positions match TRBD1. CDR3 length: 17 residues. V lost 2 bases and J lost 1; bases outside the gene matches: 5. Germline V gene lookup returns CDR1 LGHNA and CDR2 YNFKEQ. CDR3 in amino acids: CASSQLDRGMNTGELFF. The CDR3 DNA follows: TGTGCCAGCAGCCAACTCGACAGGGGGATGAACACCGGGGAGCTGTTTTTT.

The chain employs TRBV5-5 and TRBJ1-2; 9 bases match TRBD1. CDR1 and CDR2 (germline): SGHKS, YYEKEE (reference sequence). There are 14 residues in the CDR3. The junction had 5 bases not matched to a gene; V was cut back by 1 base and J by 7 bases. The chain's CDR3 is CASSLQTGGGGYTF. The CDR3 bases are TGTGCCAGCAGCTTGCAGACAGGGGGGGGTGGCTACACCTTC.

The genes are TRBV28 and TRBJ1-2; D is perhaps TRBD1 (6 bases). The length of the CDR3 is 14 residues. V lost 3 bases to trimming and J lost 2 bases, with 10 bases between them. In germline, CDR1 is MDHEN, CDR2 SYDVKM. The CDR3 nucleotides are TGTGCCAGCAGTTTGGGGGCAGGGAACTATGGCTACACCTTC. Protein: CASSLGAGNYGYTF.

The chain couples TRBV5-1 to TRBJ2-7, with D tentatively TRBD2 (6 bases). There are 16 residues in the CDR3. V gave up 3 bases and J gave up 2 bases, with 18 bases separating them. Germline V gene lookup returns CDR1 SGHRS and CDR2 YFSETQ. CDR3 sequence reads: CASSSGLEGPTYEQYF. The CDR3 region has the DNA TGCGCCAGCAGCTCGGGTTTGGAGGGGCCGACCTACGAGCAGTACTTC.

This clone was detected once. The rearrangement joins TRBV9 to TRBJ2-1, with TRBD2 identical over 14 bases. Trimming at V came to 0 bases and at J to 0 bases, leaving 11 bases not matched to a gene. The V gene's germline CDR1 is SGDLS and CDR2 YYNGEE. This CDR3 contains 21 residues. CDR3: CASSVAPRTSGGLSSYNEQFF. DNA of the CDR3: TGTGCCAGCAGCGTAGCTCCTAGGACTAGCGGGGGGCTGAGCTCCTACAATGAGCAGTTCTTC.